This entry is about one TCR beta chain. Building the TCR beta libraries relied on iRepertoire HTBI primers, and CDR3 regions underwent Arm-PCR. Each CDR3 protein is one row after TCRdb ran MiXCR on the multiplex PCR reads. The sample holds about 470,000 distinct CDR3 sequences, around a fifth seen once. Time point reported: persistent/refractory GD, antithyroid drugs over 5 years with positive TRAb. The TCR library used RNA extracted from PBMCs. CDR1 and CDR2 (germline): LNHDA, SQIVND (reference sequence). V gave up 5 bases and J gave up 4 bases, with 17 bases separating them. There are 15 residues in the CDR3. The entry originates in a study of regulatory T cells in long-lasting Graves disease.

The starting material was peripheral blood mononuclear cells (PBMCs), obtained when the disease was refractory, from a patient treated with antithyroid drugs. This chain joins TRBV19 and TRBJ2-5, with a possible D match to TRBD2 (5 bases). This TCR derives from a female donor with Graves disease. The CDR3 protein is CASSDRGSPRETQYF. Here the CDR3 DNA reads TGTGCCAGTAGTGATAGAGGGAGCCCGAGAGAGACCCAGTACTTC.